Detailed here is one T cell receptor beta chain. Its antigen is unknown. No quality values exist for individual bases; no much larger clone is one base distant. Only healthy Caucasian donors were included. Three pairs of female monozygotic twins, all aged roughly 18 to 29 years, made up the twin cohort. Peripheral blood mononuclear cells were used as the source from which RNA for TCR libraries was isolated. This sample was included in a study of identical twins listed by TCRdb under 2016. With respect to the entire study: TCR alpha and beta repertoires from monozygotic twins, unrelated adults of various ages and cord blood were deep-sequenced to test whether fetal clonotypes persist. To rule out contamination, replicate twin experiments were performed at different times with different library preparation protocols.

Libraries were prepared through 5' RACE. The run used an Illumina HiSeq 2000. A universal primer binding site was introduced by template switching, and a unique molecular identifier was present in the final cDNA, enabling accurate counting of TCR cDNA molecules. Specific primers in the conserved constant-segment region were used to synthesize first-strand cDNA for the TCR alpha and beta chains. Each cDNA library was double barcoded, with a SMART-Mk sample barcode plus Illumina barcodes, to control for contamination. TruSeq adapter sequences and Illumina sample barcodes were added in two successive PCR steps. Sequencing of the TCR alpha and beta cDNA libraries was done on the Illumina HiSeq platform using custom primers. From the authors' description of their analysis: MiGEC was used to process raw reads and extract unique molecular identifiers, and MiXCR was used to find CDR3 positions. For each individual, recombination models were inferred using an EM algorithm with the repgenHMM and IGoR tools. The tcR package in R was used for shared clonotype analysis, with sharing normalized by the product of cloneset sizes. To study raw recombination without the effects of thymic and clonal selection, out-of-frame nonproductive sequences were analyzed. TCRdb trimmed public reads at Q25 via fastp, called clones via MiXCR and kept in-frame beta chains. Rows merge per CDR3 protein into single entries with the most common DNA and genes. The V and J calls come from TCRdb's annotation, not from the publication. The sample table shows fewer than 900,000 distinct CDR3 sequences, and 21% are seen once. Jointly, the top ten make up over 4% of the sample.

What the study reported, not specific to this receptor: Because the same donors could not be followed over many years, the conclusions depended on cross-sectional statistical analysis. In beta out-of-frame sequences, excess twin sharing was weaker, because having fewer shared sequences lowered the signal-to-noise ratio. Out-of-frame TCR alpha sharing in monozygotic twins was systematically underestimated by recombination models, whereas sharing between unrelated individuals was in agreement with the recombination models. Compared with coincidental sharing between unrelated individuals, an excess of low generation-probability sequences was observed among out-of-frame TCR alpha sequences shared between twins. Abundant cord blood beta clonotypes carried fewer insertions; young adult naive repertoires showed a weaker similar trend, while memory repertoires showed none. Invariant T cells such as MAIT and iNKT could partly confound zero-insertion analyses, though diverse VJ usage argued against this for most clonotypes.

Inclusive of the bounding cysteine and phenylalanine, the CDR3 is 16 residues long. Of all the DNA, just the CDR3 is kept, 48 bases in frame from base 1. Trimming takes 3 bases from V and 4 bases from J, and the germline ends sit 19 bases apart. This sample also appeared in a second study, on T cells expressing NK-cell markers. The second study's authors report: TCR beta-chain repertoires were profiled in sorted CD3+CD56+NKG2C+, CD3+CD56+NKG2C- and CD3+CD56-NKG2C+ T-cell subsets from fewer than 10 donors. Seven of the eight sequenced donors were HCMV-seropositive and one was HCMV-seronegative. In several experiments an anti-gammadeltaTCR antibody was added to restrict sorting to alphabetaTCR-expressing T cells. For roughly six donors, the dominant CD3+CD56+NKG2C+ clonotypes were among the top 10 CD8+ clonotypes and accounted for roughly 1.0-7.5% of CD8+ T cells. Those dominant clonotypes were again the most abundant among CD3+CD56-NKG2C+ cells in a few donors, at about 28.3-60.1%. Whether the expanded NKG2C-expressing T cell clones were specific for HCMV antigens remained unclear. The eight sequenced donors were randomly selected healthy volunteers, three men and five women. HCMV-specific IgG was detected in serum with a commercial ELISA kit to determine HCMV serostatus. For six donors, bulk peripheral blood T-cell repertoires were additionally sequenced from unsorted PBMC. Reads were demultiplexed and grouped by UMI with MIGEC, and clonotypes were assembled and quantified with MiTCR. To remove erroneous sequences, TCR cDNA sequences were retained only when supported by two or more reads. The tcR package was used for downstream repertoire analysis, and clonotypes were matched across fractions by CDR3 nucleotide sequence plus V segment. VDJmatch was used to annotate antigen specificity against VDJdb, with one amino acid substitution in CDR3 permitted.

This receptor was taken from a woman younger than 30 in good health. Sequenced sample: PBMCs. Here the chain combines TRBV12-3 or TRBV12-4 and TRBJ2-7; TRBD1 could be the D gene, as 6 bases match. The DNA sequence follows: TGTGCCAGCAGTTTGGCAGGGGCTACTTTTCGGTACGAGCAGTACTTC. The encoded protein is CASSLAGATFRYEQYF.